This TCR beta chain was sequenced during a study of blood T cell repertoires in COVID-19. V lost 0 bases, J lost 5 bases, and 13 bases stayed unmatched. CDR3 length: 18 amino acids. In germline, CDR1 is SGDLS, CDR2 YYNGEE. Only in-frame clones appear in the TCRdb table, and some are missing; sequencing was by immunoSEQ multiplex PCR. The sample carries roughly 300,000 clones, 70% to 90% recorded once. This receptor was identified in a woman aged 25 to 45 with COVID-19, enrolled during active disease. This chain links TRBV9 with TRBJ1-3; 8 nucleotides match TRBD1. Sample: peripheral blood. The chain's CDR3 is CASSVVAGGIESRNTIYF. The CDR3 DNA reads as TGTGCCAGCAGCGTAGTGGCAGGGGGCATAGAAAGTAGAAACACCATATATTTT.